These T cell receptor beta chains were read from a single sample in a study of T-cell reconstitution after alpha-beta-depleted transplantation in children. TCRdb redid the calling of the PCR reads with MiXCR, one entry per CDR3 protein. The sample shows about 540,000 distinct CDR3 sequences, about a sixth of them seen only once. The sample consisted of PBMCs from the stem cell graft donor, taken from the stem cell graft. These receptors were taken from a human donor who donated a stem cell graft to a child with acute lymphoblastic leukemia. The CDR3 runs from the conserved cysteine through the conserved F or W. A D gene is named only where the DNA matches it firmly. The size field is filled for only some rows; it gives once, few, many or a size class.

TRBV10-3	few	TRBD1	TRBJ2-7	CAISESSVGDSLYEQYF	TGTGCCATCAGTGAGTCATCAGTTGGGGACAGCCTTTACGAGCAGTACTTC
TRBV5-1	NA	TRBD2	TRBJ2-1	CASSLPREAGGPYNEQFF	TGCGCCAGCAGCCTACCACGGGAAGCGGGAGGGCCGTACAATGAGCAGTTCTTC
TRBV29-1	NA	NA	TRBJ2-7	CSVESVGTYEQYF	TGCAGCGTTGAATCGGTAGGGACCTACGAGCAGTACTTC
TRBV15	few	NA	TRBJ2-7	CATSRDWWGANPEQYF	TGTGCCACCAGCAGAGACTGGTGGGGCGCTAACCCCGAGCAGTACTTC
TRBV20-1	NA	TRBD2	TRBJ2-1	CSATRLASNEQFF	TGCAGTGCTACGAGACTAGCCTCCAATGAGCAGTTCTTC
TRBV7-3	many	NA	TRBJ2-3	CASSRFGQSTDTQYF	TGTGCCAGCAGCCGCTTCGGACAGTCCACAGATACGCAGTATTTT
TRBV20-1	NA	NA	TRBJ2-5	CSASESVGKETQYF	TGCAGTGCTAGTGAGAGTGTGGGGAAAGAGACCCAGTACTTC
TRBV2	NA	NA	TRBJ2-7	CASSHPGTTTYEQYF	TGTGCCAGCAGTCACCCCGGGACAACTACCTACGAGCAGTACTTC
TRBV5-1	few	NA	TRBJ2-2	CASIQRPNTGELFF	TGCGCCAGCATCCAGCGTCCGAACACCGGGGAGCTGTTTTTT
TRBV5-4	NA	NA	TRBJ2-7	CASSLPETNYEQYF	TGTGCCAGCAGCTTGCCGGAAACCAACTACGAGCAGTACTTC
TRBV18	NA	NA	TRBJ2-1	CASTSLGSSYNEQFF	TGTGCCAGCACATCCTTGGGGAGCTCCTACAATGAGCAGTTCTTC
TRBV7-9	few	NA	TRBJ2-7	CASSLVTGETYEQYF	TGTGCCAGCAGCTTAGTTACGGGAGAAACCTACGAGCAGTACTTC
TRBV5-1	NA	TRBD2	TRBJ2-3	CASSPGLAGGALSSTDTQYF	TGCGCCAGCAGCCCAGGACTAGCGGGAGGGGCTTTGTCTAGCACAGATACGCAGTATTTT
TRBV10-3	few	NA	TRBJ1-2	CAILSDRDNSNYGYTF	TGTGCCATCCTGAGCGACCGGGACAACTCTAACTATGGCTACACCTTC
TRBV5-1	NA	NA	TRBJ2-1	CASRRGATLSYNEQFF	TGCGCCAGCAGGAGGGGGGCTACCCTCTCCTACAATGAGCAGTTCTTC
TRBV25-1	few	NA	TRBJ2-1	CASSGGTGPTFHNEQFF	TGTGCCAGCAGTGGGGGTACAGGGCCCACTTTTCACAATGAGCAGTTCTTC
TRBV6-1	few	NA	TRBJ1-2	CASSPGAPISYGYTF	TGTGCCAGCAGTCCGGGGGCACCGATCTCCTATGGCTACACCTTC
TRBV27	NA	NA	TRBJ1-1	CASSWEGMGQTEAFF	TGTGCCAGCAGTTGGGAGGGGATGGGTCAAACTGAAGCTTTCTTT
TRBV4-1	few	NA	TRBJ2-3	CASSARAASTDTQYF	TGCGCCAGCAGCGCACGAGCTGCTAGCACAGATACGCAGTATTTT
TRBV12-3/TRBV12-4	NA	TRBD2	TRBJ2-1	CASRSTSGRAYNEQFF	TGTGCCAGCAGGTCCACTAGCGGGAGGGCCTACAATGAGCAGTTCTTC
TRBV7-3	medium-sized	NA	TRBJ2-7	CASSSGLGYEQYF	TGTGCCAGCAGCTCGGGACTGGGATACGAGCAGTACTTC
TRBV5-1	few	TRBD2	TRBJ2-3	CASSPAEAGGTDTQYF	TGCGCCAGCAGCCCCGCTGAAGCGGGAGGGACAGATACGCAGTATTTT
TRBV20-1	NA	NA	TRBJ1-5	CSARSVEGGQPQHF	TGCAGTGCTCGATCAGTGGAAGGGGGTCAGCCCCAGCATTTT
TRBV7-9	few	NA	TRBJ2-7	CASSPSREQYF	TGTGCCAGCAGCCCTTCCAGGGAGCAGTACTTC
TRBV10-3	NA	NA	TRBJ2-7	CAISAVRESEQYF	TGTGCCATCAGTGCTGTCAGGGAGTCCGAGCAGTACTTC
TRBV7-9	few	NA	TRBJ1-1	CASSPVLGAGDTEAFF	TGTGCCAGCAGCCCGGTTCTGGGGGCTGGAGACACTGAAGCTTTCTTT
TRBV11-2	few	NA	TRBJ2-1	CASSFGPEGQFF	TGTGCCAGCAGCTTCGGACCGGAGGGGCAGTTCTTC
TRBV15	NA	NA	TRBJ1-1	CATSSITGLLYTEAFF	TGTGCCACCAGCAGTATCACGGGGCTCCTGTACACTGAAGCTTTCTTT
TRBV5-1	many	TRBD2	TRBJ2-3	CASSSGTSGSTDTQYF	TGTGCCAGCAGCTCCGGGACTAGCGGTAGCACAGATACGCAGTATTTT
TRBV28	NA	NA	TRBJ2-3	CASSFPGNGDF	TGTGCCAGCAGTTTCCCCGGGAACGGGGATTTT
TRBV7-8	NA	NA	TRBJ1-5	CASSNSWTDNSNQPQHF	TGTGCCAGCAGTAACTCTTGGACGGATAATAGCAATCAGCCCCAGCATTTT
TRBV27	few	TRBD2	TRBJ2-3	CASSLWREGQLGTDTQYF	TGTGCCAGCAGTTTATGGCGGGAGGGCCAATTGGGCACAGATACGCAGTATTTT
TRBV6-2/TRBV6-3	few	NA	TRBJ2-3	CASSYRASGTDTQYF	TGTGCCAGCAGTTACAGGGCTAGCGGCACAGATACGCAGTATTTT
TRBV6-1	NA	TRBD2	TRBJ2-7	CASSLLAGDNEQYF	TGTGCCAGCAGCCTACTAGCGGGAGACAACGAGCAGTACTTC
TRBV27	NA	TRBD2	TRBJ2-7	CASRSLLAGVYEQYF	TGTGCCAGCAGATCCTTACTAGCGGGGGTCTACGAGCAGTACTTC
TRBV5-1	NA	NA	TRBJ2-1	CASSLVPEGNEQFF	TGCGCCAGCAGCTTGGTACCTGAAGGGAATGAGCAGTTCTTC
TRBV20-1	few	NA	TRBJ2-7	CSASGPGVNEQYF	TGCAGTGCTAGTGGACCCGGGGTTAACGAGCAGTACTTC
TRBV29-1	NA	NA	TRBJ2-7	CSVEGRPGSNSYEQYF	TGCAGCGTTGAAGGTCGGCCGGGTTCAAACTCCTACGAGCAGTACTTC
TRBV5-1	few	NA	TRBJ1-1	CASSGSNEGTEAFF	TGCGCCAGCAGCGGATCGAACGAGGGGACTGAAGCTTTCTTT
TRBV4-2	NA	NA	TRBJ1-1	CASSTLGLPTEAFF	TGTGCCAGCAGCACCTTAGGCCTCCCCACTGAAGCTTTCTTT
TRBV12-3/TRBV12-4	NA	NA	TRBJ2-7	CASSLLIYAQYF	TGTGCCAGCAGTTTACTTATCTACGCGCAGTACTTC
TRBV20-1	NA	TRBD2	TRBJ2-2	CSARDLLAGFTGELFF	TGCAGTGCTAGAGATCTTCTAGCGGGGTTCACCGGGGAGCTGTTTTTT